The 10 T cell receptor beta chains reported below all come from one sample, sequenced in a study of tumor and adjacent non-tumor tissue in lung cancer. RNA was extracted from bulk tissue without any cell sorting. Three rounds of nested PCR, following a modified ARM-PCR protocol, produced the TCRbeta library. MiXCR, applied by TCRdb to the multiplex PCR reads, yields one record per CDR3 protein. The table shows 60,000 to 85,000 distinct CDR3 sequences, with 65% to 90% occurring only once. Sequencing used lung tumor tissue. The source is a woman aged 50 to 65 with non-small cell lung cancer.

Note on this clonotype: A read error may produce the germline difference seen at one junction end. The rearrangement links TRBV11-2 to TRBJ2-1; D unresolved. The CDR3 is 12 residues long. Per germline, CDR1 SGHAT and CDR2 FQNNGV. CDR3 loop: CASSPSGYKQLF. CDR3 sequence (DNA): TGTGCCAGCAGCCCCTCAGGATATAAGCAGCTCTTC.

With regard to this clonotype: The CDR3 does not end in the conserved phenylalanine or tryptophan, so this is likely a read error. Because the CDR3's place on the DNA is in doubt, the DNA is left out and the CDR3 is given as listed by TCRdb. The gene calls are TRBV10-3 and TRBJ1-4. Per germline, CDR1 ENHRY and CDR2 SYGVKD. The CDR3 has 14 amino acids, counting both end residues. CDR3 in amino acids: CVISEGLTNEKVFY.

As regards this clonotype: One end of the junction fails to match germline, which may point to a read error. The CDR3 reads CTSSYFNPYRTTYGYTF. The DNA for the CDR3 is TGTACCAGCAGTTATTTCAACCCTTACAGGACTACATATGGCTACACCTTC. The chain links TRBV6-2 or TRBV6-3 to TRBJ1-2, with TRBD1 as a possible D gene (5 bases). The CDR3 spans 17 residues. CDR1 is MNHEY and CDR2 is SVGEGT in the germline V gene.

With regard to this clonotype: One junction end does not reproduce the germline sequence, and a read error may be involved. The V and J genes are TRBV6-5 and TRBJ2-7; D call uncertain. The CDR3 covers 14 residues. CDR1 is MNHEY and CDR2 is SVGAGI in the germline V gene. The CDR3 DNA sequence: TGTGGCAGCAGCCTAAGTGACGGGCCCTACGAGCATTACTTC. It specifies CGSSLSDGPYEHYF.

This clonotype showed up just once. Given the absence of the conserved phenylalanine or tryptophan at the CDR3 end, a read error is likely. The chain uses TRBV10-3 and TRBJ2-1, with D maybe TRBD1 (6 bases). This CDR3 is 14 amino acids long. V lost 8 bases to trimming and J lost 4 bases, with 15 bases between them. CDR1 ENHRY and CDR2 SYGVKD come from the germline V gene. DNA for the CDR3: TGTGCCATCTGTGGCGAAGGGGGATACAATGAGCAGTTCGTC. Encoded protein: CAICGEGGYNEQFV.

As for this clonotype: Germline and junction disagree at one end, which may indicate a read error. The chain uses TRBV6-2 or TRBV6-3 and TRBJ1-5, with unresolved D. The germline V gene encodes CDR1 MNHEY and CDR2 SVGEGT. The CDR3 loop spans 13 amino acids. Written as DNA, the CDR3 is TGTGTCAGCAATGGGGTACCGAATCAGTCCCAACATTTT. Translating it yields CVSNGVPNQSQHF.

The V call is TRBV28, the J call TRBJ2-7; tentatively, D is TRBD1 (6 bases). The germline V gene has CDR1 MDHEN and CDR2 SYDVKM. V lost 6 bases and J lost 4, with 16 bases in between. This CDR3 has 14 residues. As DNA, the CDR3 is TGTGCCAGCAGAGGACAGATCGGTGTGTACGAGCAGTACTTC. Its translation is CASRGQIGVYEQYF.

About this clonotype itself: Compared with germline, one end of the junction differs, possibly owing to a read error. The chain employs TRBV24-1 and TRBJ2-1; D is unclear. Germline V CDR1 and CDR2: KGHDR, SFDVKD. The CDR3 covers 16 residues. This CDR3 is CAASKASNRSYKEQFF. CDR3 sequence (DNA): TGTGCCGCCAGTAAGGCCAGCAACAGATCCTACAAGGAGCAGTTCTTC.

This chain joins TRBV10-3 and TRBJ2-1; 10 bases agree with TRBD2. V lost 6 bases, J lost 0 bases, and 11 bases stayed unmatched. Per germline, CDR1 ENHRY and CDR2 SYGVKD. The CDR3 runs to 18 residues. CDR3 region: CAIRKRLAGVSSYNEQFF. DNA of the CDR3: TGTGCCATCAGAAAGAGGCTAGCGGGAGTAAGCTCCTACAATGAGCAGTTCTTC.

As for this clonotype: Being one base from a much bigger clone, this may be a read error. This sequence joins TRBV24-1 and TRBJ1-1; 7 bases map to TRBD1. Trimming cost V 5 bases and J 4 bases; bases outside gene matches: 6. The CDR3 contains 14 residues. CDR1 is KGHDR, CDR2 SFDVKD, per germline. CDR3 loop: CATSAGTAITEAFF. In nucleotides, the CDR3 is TGTGCCACCAGTGCTGGGACAGCGATCACTGAAGCTTTCTTT.